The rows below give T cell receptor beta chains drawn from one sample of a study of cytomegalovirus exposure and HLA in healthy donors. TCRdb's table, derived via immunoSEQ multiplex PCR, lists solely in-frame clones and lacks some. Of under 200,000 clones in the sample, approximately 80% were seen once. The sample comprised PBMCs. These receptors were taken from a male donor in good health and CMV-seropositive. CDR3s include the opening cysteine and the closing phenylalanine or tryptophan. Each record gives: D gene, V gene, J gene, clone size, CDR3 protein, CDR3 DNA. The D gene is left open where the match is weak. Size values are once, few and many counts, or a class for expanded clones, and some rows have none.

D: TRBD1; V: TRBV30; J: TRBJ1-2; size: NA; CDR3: CAWSIRGPRYGYTF; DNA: TGTGCCTGGAGTATCAGGGGGCCCCGCTATGGCTACACCTTC
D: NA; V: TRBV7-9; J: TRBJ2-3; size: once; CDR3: CASSLNVWGTQGTDTQYF; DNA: TGTGCCAGCAGCTTAAATGTGTGGGGCACCCAGGGCACAGATACGCAGTATTTT
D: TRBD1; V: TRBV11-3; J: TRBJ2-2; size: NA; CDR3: CASSLGRGIPGELFF; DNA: TGTGCCAGCAGCTTAGGCAGGGGGATCCCCGGGGAGCTGTTTTTT
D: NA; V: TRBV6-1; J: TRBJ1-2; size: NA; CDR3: CASSEIGGSNYGYTF; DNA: TGTGCCAGCAGTGAAATCGGGGGATCTAACTATGGCTACACCTTC
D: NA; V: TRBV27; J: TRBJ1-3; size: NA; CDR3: CASSRGSGNTIYF; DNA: TGTGCCAGCAGCAGGGGCTCTGGAAACACCATATATTTT
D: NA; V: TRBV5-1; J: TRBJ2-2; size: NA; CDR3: CASSLSQDTGELFF; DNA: TGCGCCAGCAGCTTATCACAAGACACCGGGGAGCTGTTTTTT
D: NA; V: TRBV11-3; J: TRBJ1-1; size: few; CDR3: CASSFDRYFTEAFF; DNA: TGTGCCAGCAGCTTCGACAGGTATTTCACTGAAGCTTTCTTT
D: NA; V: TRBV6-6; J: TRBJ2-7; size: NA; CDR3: CASPTGHLAYEQYF; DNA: TGTGCCAGCCCTACCGGACACCTGGCCTACGAGCAGTACTTC
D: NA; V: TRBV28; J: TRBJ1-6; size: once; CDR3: CASSTVPTNSPLHF; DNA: TGTGCCAGCAGCACAGTCCCCACTAATTCACCCCTCCACTTT
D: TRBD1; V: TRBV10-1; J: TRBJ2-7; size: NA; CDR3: CASSFGQGASYEQYF; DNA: TGCGCCAGCAGTTTCGGACAGGGGGCATCCTACGAGCAGTACTTC
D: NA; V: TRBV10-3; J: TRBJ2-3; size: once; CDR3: CAISERENTDTQYF; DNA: TGTGCCATCAGTGAGCGGGAAAACACAGATACGCAGTATTTT
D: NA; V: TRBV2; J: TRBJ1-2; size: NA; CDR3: CASSADRNRGYTF; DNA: TGTGCCAGCAGCGCTGACAGAAACAGGGGCTACACCTTC
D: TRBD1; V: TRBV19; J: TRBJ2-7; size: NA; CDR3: CASSRLGTVYEQYF; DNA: TGTGCCAGTAGTCGCCTGGGGACAGTATACGAGCAGTACTTC
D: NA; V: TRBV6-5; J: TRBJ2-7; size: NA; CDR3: CASRATEGIYEQYF; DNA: TGTGCCAGCAGAGCGACAGAAGGAATATACGAGCAGTACTTC
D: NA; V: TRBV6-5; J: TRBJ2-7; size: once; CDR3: CASSYVANRDYEQYF; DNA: TGTGCCAGCAGTTACGTCGCGAACAGGGACTACGAGCAGTACTTC
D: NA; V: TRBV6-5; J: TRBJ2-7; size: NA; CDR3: CASSSQKYEQYF; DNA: TGTGCCAGCAGTTCCCAAAAATACGAGCAGTACTTC
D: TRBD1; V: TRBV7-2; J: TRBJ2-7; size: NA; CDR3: CASSSNRDSYEQYF; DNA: TGTGCCAGCAGCTCCAACCGGGACAGCTACGAGCAGTACTTC
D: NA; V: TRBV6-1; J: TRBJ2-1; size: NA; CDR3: CASSESLSPPPFF; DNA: TGTGCCAGCAGTGAGAGCCTCTCCCCGCCGCCGTTCTTC
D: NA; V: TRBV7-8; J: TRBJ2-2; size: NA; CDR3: CASLYGWRENTGELFF; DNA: TGTGCCAGCCTGTATGGGTGGCGGGAGAACACCGGGGAGCTGTTTTTT
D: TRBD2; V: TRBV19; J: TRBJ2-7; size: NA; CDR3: CASSIVLAGPTYEQYF; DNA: TGTGCCAGTAGTATAGTACTAGCGGGACCCACCTACGAGCAGTACTTC
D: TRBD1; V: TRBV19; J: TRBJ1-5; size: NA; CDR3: CASSTTNRQGGQPQHF; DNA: TGTGCCAGTAGTACCACAAATCGACAGGGAGGTCAGCCCCAGCATTTT
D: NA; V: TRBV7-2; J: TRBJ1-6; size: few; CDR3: CASSLVSSSSSYNSPLHF; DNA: TGTGCCAGCAGCTTAGTGAGTTCATCAAGCTCCTATAATTCACCCCTCCACTTT
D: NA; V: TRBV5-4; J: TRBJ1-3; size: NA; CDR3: CASSLAQENTIYF; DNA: TGTGCCAGCAGCTTGGCCCAGGAAAACACCATATATTTT
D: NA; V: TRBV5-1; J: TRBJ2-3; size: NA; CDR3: CASSLEGRSPDTQYF; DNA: TGCGCCAGCAGCTTGGAAGGGAGGTCCCCAGATACGCAGTATTTT
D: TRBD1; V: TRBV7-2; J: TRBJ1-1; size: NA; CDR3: CASSFRTGGNTEAFF; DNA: TGTGCCAGCAGCTTCCGGACAGGGGGAAACACTGAAGCTTTCTTT
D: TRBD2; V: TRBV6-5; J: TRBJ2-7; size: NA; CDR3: CASSHSGSHEQYF; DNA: TGTGCCAGCAGCCATAGCGGGTCCCACGAGCAGTACTTC
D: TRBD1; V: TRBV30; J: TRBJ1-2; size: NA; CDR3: CAWSVGTAFYGYTF; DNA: TGTGCCTGGAGTGTTGGGACAGCCTTCTATGGCTACACCTTC
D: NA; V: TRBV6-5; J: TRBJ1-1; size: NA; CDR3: CASSYSGQLNAEAFF; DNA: TGTGCCAGCAGTTACTCGGGACAATTGAACGCTGAAGCTTTCTTT
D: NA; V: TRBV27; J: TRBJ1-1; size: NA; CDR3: CASTPRPGKYTEAFF; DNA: TGTGCCAGCACCCCCAGACCAGGGAAATACACTGAAGCTTTCTTT
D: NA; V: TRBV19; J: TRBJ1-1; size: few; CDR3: CASSIRGATEAFF; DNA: TGTGCCAGTAGTATTCGGGGTGCCACTGAAGCTTTCTTT
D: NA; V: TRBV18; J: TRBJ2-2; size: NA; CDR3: CASSPYSAGGELFF; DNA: TGTGCCAGCTCACCATACTCCGCCGGCGGGGAGCTGTTTTTT
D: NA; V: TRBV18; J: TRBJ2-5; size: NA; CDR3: CASSPEERAQYF; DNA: TGTGCCAGCTCACCAGAGGAGAGGGCCCAGTACTTC
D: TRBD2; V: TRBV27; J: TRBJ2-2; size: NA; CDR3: CASGSGTSVPGELFF; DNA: TGTGCCAGCGGGTCCGGGACTAGTGTTCCCGGGGAGCTGTTTTTT
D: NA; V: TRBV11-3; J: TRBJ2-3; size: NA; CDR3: CASSTSFERADTQYF; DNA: TGTGCCAGCAGCACTAGCTTCGAGAGGGCAGATACGCAGTATTTT
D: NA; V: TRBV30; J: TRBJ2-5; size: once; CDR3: CAWSLGLRETQYF; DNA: TGTGCCTGGTCGCTAGGCTTAAGGGAGACCCAGTACTTC
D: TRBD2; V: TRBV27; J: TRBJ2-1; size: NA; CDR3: CASSLLAGGPRNEQFF; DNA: TGCGCCAGCAGTTTATTAGCGGGAGGGCCCAGGAATGAGCAGTTCTTC
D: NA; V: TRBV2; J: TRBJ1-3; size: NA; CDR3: CASRLTSSGNTIYF; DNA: TGTGCCAGCAGACTGACTTCATCTGGAAACACCATATATTTT
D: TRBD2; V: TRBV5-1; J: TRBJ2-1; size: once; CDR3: CASSLVGGRAYNEQFF; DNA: TGCGCCAGCAGCTTGGTGGGCGGGAGAGCCTACAATGAGCAGTTCTTC
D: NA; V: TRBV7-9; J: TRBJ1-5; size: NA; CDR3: CASSASDQPQHF; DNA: TGTGCCAGCAGCGCCTCGGATCAGCCCCAGCATTTT
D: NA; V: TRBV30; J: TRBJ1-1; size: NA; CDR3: CAWSVKGANTEAFF; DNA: TGTGCCTGGAGTGTAAAAGGGGCCAACACTGAAGCTTTCTTT
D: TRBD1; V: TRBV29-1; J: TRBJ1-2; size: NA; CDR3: CSVEAGQGSGYTF; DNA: TGCAGCGTTGAAGCGGGACAGGGGAGCGGCTACACCTTC
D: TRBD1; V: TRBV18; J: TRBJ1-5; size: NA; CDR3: CASSPPDRGPRQPQHF; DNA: TGTGCCAGCTCACCACCGGACAGGGGGCCTCGGCAGCCCCAGCATTTT
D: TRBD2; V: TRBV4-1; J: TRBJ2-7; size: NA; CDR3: CASSPPKGLAGTYEQYF; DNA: TGCGCCAGCAGCCCACCTAAGGGACTAGCGGGAACTTACGAGCAGTACTTC
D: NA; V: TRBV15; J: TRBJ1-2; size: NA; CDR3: CATSRDRIGNYGYTF; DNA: TGTGCCACCAGCAGAGATCGAATTGGCAACTATGGCTACACCTTC
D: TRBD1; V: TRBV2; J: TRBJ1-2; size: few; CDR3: CASRTYRGIYGYTF; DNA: TGTGCCAGCAGAACCTACAGGGGGATCTATGGCTACACCTTC
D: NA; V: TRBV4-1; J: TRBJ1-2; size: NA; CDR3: CASSGDRDYGYTF; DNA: TGCGCCAGCAGTGGTGACCGGGACTATGGCTACACCTTC
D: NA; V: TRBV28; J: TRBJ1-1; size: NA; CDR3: CASSPPVRAEAFF; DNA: TGTGCCAGCAGTCCCCCGGTCAGGGCAGAAGCTTTCTTT
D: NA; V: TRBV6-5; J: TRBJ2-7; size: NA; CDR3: CASSYSDLRYEQYF; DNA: TGTGCCAGCAGTTACTCCGATTTGAGGTACGAGCAGTACTTC
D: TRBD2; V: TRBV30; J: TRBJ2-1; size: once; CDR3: CAWCPIGPGLAGGNEQFF; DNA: TGTGCCTGGTGCCCTATCGGACCGGGACTAGCGGGAGGAAATGAGCAGTTCTTC
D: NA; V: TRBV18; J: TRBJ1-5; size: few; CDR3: CASSPQKGAQPQHF; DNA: TGTGCCAGCTCCCCCCAGAAGGGAGCTCAGCCCCAGCATTTT